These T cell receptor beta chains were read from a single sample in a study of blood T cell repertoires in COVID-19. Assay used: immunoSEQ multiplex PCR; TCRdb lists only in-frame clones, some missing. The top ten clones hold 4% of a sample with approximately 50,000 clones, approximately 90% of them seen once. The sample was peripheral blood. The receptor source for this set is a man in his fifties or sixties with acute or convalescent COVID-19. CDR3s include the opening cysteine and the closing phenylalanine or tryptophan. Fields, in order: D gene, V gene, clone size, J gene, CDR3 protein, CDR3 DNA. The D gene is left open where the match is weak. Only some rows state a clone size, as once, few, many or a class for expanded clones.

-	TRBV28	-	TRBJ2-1	CASSLSREGEQFF	TGTGCCAGCAGTTTATCGAGGGAAGGCGAGCAGTTCTTC
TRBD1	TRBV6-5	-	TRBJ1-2	CASRPQGARSYGYTF	TGTGCCAGCAGACCTCAGGGGGCGCGGTCCTATGGCTACACCTTC
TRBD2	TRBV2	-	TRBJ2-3	CASSARTSGAGDTQYF	TGTGCCAGCAGTGCCCGGACTAGCGGGGCCGGAGATACGCAGTATTTT
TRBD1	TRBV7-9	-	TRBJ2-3	CASSLDRGRDTQYF	TGTGCCAGCAGCTTGGACAGGGGTCGAGATACGCAGTATTTT
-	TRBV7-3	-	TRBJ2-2	CASSLWGGAPGELFF	TGTGCCAGCAGCTTATGGGGGGGCGCTCCCGGGGAGCTGTTTTTT
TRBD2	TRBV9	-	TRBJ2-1	CASSAGLAGVYEQFF	TGTGCCAGCAGCGCGGGACTAGCGGGGGTATATGAGCAGTTCTTC
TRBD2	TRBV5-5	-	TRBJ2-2	CASSPRLVAGEGELFF	TGTGCCAGCAGCCCCCGGCTCGTGGCGGGAGAAGGGGAGCTGTTTTTT
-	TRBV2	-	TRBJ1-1	CASSEADSFFAEAFF	TGTGCCAGCAGTGAAGCAGACAGTTTTTTCGCTGAAGCTTTCTTT
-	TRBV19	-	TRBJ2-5	CASSPRYHLNQETQYF	TGTGCCAGTAGTCCGCGCTACCACCTGAACCAAGAGACCCAGTACTTC
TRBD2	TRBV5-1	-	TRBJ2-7	CASSFARLAGGSDEQYF	TGCGCCAGCAGCTTCGCACGGCTAGCGGGAGGGAGCGACGAGCAGTACTTC
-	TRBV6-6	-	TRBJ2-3	CASSDWRPGTDTQYF	TGTGCCAGCAGTGACTGGCGCCCAGGTACAGATACGCAGTATTTT
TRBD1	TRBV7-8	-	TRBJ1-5	CASSWLGQGYQPQHF	TGTGCCAGCAGCTGGTTGGGACAGGGCTATCAGCCCCAGCATTTT
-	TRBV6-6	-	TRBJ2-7	CASGVEEQYF	TGTGCCAGCGGTGTGGAGGAGCAGTACTTC
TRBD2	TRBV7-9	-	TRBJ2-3	CASSFLLGGGAADTQYF	TGTGCCAGCAGCTTTTTGTTAGGCGGGGGGGCGGCAGATACGCAGTATTTT
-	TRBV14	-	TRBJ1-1	CASSRGAFAGNTEAFF	TGTGCCAGCAGCCGCGGGGCCTTTGCGGGGAACACTGAAGCTTTCTTT
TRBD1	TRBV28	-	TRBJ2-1	CASSFRDRVYNEQFF	TGTGCCAGCAGTTTTCGGGACAGGGTTTACAATGAGCAGTTCTTC
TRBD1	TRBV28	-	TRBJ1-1	CASTGQGYTEAFF	TGTGCCAGCACCGGACAGGGGTACACTGAAGCTTTCTTT
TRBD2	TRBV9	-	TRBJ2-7	CASSREWGGRYEQYF	TGTGCCAGCAGCCGAGAATGGGGGGGTAGGTACGAGCAGTACTTC
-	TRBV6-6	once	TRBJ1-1	CASRPPGGVTEAFF	TGTGCCAGCAGACCTCCGGGAGGAGTAACTGAAGCTTTCTTT